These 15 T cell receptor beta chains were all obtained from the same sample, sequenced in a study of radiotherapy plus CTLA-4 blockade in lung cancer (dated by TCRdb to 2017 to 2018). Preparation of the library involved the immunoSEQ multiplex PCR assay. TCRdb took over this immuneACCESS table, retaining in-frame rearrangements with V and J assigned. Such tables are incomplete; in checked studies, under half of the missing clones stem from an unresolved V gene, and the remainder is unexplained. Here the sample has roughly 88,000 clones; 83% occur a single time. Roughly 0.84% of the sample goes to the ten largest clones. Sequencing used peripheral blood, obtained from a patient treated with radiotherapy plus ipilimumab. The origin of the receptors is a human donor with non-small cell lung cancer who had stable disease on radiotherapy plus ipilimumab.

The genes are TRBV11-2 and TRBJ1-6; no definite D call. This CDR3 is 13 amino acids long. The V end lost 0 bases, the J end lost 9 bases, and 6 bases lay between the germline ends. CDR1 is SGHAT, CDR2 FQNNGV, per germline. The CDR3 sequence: CASSLDQSSPLHF. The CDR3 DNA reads TGTGCCAGCAGCTTAGACCAGAGTTCACCCCTCCACTTT.

CDR3 nucleotides: TGTGCCAGCAGTTTGGGGGGGGTAGACACTGAAGCTTTCTTT. It translates to CASSLGGVDTEAFF. The V call is TRBV28, the J call TRBJ1-1; D perhaps matches TRBD1 (5 bases). CDR3 length: 14 residues. With 3 bases removed from V and 3 bases from J, the gap between germline ends came to 11 bases. Per the germline V gene, CDR1 is MDHEN and CDR2 is SYDVKM.

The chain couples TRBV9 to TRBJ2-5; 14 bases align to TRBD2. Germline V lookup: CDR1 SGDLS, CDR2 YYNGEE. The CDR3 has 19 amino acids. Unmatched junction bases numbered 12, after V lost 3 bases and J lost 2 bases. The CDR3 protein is CASSDRTGTSGGAQETQYF. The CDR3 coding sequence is TGTGCCAGCAGCGATCGGACCGGGACTAGCGGGGGAGCACAAGAGACCCAGTACTTC.

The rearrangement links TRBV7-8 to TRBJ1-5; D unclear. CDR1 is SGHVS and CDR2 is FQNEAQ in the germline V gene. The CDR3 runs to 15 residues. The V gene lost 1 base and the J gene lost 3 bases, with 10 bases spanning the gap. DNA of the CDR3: TGTGCCAGCAGCTTAGTGGGAGGGATCAATCAGCCCCAGCATTTT. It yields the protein CASSLVGGINQPQHF. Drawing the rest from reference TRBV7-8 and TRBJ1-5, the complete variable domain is GAGVSQSPRYKVAKRGQDVALRCDPISGHVSLFWYQQALGQGPEFLTYFQNEAQLDKSGLPSDRFFAERPEGSVSTLKIQRTQQEDSAVYLCASSLVGGINQPQHFGDGTRLSIL.

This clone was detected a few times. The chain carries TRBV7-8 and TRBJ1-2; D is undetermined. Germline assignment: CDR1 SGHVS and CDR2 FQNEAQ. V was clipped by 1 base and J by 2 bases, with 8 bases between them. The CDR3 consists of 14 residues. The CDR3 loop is CASSLVTANYGYTF. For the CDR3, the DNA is TGTGCCAGCAGCTTAGTAACAGCCAACTATGGCTACACCTTC.

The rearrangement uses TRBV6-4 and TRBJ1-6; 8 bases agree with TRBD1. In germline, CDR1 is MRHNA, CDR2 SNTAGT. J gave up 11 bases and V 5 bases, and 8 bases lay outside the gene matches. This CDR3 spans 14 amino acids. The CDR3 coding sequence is TGTGCCAGCAGTCAGGACAGGGATCATCCACCCCTCCACTTT. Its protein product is CASSQDRDHPPLHF.

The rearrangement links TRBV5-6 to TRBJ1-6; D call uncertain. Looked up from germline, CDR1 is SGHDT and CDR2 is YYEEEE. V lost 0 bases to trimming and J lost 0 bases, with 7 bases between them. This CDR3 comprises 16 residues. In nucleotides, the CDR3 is TGTGCCAGCAGCTTGGACGCGCACTCCTATAATTCACCCCTCCACTTT. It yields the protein CASSLDAHSYNSPLHF.

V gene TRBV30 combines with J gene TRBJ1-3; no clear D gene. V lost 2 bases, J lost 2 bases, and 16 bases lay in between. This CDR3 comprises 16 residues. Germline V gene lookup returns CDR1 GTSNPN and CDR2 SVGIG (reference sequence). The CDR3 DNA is TGTGCCTGGAGTCGGCAGAAGGGTGTACCTGGAAACACCATATATTTT. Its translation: CAWSRQKGVPGNTIYF.

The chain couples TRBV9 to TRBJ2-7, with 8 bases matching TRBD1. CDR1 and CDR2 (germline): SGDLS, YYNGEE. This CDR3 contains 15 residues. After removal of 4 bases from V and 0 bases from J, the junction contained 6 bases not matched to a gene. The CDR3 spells CASSPRDRPSYEQYF. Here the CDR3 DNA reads TGTGCCAGCAGCCCCAGGGACAGGCCCTCCTACGAGCAGTACTTC. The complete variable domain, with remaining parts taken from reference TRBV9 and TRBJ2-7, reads DSGVTQTPKHLITATGQRVTLRCSPRSGDLSVYWYQQSLDQGLQFLIQYYNGEERAKGNILERFSAQQFPDLHSELNLSSLELGDSALYFCASSPRDRPSYEQYFGPGTRLTVT.

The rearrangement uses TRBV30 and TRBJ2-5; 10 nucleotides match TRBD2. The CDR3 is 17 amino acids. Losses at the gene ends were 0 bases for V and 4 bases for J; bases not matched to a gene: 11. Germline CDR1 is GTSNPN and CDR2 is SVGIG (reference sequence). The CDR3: CAWSVGNLAGGGETQYF. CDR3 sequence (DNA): TGTGCCTGGAGTGTAGGAAACTTAGCGGGGGGAGGAGAGACCCAGTACTTC.

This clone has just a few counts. For the CDR3, the DNA is TGTGCCAGCAGTCCACAGGGGGCCCAGAATTCACCCCTCCACTTT. It yields the protein CASSPQGAQNSPLHF. This chain uses TRBV28 with TRBJ1-6; 9 bases match TRBD1. CDR3 length: 15 amino acids. Germline V CDR1 and CDR2: MDHEN, SYDVKM. J lost 7 bases, V lost 5 bases, and 6 bases had no gene match.

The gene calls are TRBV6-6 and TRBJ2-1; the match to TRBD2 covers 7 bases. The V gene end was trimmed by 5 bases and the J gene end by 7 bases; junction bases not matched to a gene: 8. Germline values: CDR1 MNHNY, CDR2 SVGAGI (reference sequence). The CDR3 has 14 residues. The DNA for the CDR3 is TGTGCCAGCAGTCCCTATACTAGCGTGAATGAGCAGTTCTTC. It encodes CASSPYTSVNEQFF.

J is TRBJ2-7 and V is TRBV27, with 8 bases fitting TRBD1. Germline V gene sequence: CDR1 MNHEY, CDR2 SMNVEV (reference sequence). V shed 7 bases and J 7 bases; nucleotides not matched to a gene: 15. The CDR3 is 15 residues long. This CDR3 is CASMNPGGVRWEQYF. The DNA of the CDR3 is TGTGCCAGCATGAATCCAGGGGGCGTCCGGTGGGAGCAGTACTTC.

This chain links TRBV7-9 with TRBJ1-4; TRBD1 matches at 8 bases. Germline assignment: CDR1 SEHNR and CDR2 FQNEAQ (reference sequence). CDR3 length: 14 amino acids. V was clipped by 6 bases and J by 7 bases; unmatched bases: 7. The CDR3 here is CASRQQGVGEKLFF. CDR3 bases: TGTGCCAGCAGACAACAGGGGGTGGGTGAAAAACTGTTTTTT.

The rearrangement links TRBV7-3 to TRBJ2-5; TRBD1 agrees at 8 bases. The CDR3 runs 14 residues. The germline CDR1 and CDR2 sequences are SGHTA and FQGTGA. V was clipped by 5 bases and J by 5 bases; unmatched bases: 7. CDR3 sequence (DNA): TGTGCCAGCAGCCATCCCAGGGGGCTGGAGACCCAGTACTTC. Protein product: CASSHPRGLETQYF.